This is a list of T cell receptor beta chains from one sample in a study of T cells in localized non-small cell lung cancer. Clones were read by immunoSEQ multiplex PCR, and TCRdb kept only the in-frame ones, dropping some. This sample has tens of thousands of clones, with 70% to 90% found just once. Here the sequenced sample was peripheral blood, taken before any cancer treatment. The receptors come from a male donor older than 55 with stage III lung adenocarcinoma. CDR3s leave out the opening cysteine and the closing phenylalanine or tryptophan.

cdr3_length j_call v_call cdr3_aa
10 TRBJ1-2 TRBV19 ASSIASYGYT
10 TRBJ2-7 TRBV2 ASKPVSYEQY
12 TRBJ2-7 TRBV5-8 ASSFSQGAYGQY
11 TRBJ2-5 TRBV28 ASSFGGSETQY
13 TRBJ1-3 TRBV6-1 ASSEIRGAGNTIY
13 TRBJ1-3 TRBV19 ATSDRLGSGNTIY
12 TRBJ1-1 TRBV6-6 ASRSTGALTEAF
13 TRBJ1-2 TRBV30 ASMPGPPPNYGYT
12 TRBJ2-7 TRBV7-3 ASSLTGQGYEQY
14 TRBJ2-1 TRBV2 ASSEFRGLAGNEQF
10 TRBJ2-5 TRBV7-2 ASSFGLETQY
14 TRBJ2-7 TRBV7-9 ASSQASGPSSYEQY
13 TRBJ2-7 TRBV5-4 ASSLVLAGVTEQY
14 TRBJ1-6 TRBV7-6 ASSPRGKQGASPLH
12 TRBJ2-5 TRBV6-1 ASSEVGGAQTQY
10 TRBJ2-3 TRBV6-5 ASSLGTDTQY
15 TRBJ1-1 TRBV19 ASIPGRGFSDSREAF
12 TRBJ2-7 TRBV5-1 ASSQTGRRDEQY
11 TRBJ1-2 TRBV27 ASSLSAFYGYT
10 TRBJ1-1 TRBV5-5 ASSLRNTEAF
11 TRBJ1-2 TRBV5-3 ARSLGRDYGYT
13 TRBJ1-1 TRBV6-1 ASSPGTGYSSEAF
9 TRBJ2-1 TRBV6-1 ASSRWDEQF
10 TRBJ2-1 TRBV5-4 ASSFSSGEQF
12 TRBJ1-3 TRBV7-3 ASSLTPVGNTIY
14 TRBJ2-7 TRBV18 ASSGGITGSGYEQY
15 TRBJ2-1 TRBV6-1 ASSEALGGSTYNEQF
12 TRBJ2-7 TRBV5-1 ASSWTGERREQY
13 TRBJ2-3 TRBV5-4 ASSFLERRTDTQY
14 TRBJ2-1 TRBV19 ASSGLAYSINNEQF
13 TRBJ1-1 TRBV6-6 ASSYSFGGATEAF
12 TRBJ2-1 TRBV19 ASSIRTDHSEQF
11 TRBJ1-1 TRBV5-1 ASSSSDRDEAF
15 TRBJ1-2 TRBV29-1 SVEAPQTGGPDYGYT
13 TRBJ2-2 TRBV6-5 ASSLGLVGTGELF
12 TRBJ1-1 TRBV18 ASSRRQGGTEAF
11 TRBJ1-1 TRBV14 ASSQTGRGRAF
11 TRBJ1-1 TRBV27 ASSLPGSTEAF
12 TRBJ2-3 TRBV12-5 ASKRGSEGDTQY
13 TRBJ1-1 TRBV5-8 ASSLEGRLNTEAF
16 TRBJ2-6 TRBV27 ASSRAPGSNSGANVLT
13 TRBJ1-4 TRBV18 ASSQPTVHNEKLF
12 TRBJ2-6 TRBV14 ASTPLGGANVLT
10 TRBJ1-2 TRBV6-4 ASSDGDYGYT
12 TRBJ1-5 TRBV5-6 ASSFGHINQPQH
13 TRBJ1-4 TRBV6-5 ASSSDRGTNEKLF
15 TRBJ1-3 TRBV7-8 ASSLVSAGLSGNTIY
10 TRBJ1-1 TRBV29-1 SAGTMNTEAF
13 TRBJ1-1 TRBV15 ATSVPGLPATEAF
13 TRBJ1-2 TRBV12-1 ASSFCGGTDYGYT
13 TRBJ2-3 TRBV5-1 ASSLEGSGPDTQY
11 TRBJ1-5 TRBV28 ASSRMSNQPQH
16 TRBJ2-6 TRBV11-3 ASSPGTGTIDGANVLT
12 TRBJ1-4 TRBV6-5 ASSVGQKNEKLF
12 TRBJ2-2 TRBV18 ASSGTSLTGELF
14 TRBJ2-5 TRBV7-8 ASSFTFKGGRETQY
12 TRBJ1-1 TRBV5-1 ASSSTRRDTEAF
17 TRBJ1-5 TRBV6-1 ASSEVWGQGDLSNQPQH
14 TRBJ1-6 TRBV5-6 ASSFLTAEYNSPLH